This T cell receptor beta chain was found in a study of blood T cells in healthy people across ages. It was roughly 10 milliliters of peripheral blood that were drawn from each donor. Next came a second PCR, run for roughly 6 to 11 cycles, which used a sample-barcoded 5' primer along with a J-beta primer mix. TCRdb called the 5' RACE reads again in MiXCR, with one record for every CDR3 protein. The data contain 1.5 million to 2 million distinct CDR3 sequences, roughly 49% of them singletons. The CDR3 spans 14 residues. Germline V gene lookup returns CDR1 LGHDT and CDR2 YNNKEL (reference sequence). Trimming shortened V by 1 base and J by 3 bases, and 10 bases separated the two germline ends.

This TCR came from a woman in her thirties or forties in good health. The source material was blood. The V and J genes are TRBV3-1 and TRBJ2-7, with no clear D. Here the CDR3 DNA reads TGTGCCAGCAGCCAAGCCGCTTCCGACTACGAGCAGTACTTC. Translating gives CASSQAASDYEQYF.